This T cell receptor (beta chain) was recorded in a study of T cell repertoires in cytomegalovirus infection. Study summary: Public TCR beta signatures marked donors with CMV infection and the matching HLA. Points from the study as a whole: Adding up the frequency of public TCR beta families identified people who carried CMV plus the relevant HLA. It was HLA-C-restricted CMV-specific TCR beta clonotypes that dominated the response ex vivo.

Germline CDR1 SQVTM, CDR2 ANQGSEA. There are 16 residues in the CDR3. V gave up 2 bases and J gave up 2 bases; unmatched junction bases: 11. TCRdb re-derived calls from the reads in MiXCR, one entry per CDR3 protein. The profile covers some 600,000 distinct CDR3 sequences, with roughly a quarter appearing a single time and roughly 8% taken by the ten largest. This clonotype was detected a few times. Its antigen remains unknown. V gene TRBV29-1 combines with J gene TRBJ1-2; TRBD1 matches 7 bases. The sequencing sample was made of CD8+ T cells from PBMCs. The origin of this receptor is a human donor in good health (CMV status not recorded). Some clones in this sample may be carry-over from other donors' samples. This CDR3 reads CSVELGTDYLNYGYTF. CDR3 sequence (DNA): TGCAGCGTTGAATTGGGGACAGACTATCTCAACTATGGCTACACCTTC.